These 15 T cell receptor beta chains share one sample of origin, sequenced in a study of a mutant IDH1 vaccine in newly diagnosed glioma. Time point meaning: week 11, during vaccination. Each dose delivered 300 ug of mutant IDH1 20-mer peptide subcutaneously with imiquimod. Assay used: immunoSEQ multiplex PCR; TCRdb lists only in-frame clones, some missing. The table lists about 21,000 clones, 89% of them singletons. These TCRs' antigens remain unknown. The sequenced sample was PBMCs, obtained from a glioma patient whose treatment included an IDH1 peptide vaccine. The receptors derive from a woman aged 40 to 50 with glioma.

J is TRBJ2-5 and V is TRBV27; D is uncertain. The germline CDR1 and CDR2 sequences are MNHEY and SMNVEV (reference sequence). This CDR3 spans 12 amino acids. Trimming removed 0 bases at V and 9 bases at J, with 8 bases between. CDR3 sequence (DNA): TGTGCCAGCAGTTTATCCCCTCCTGCCCAGTACTTC. It translates to CASSLSPPAQYF.

V and J are TRBV4-1 and TRBJ2-1, with 8 bases that match TRBD2. V gave up 1 base and J gave up 6 bases; unmatched junction bases: 5. Per germline, CDR1 MGHRA and CDR2 YSYEKL. The length of the CDR3 is 15 residues. This CDR3 reads CASSQGTSTFNEQFF. For the CDR3, the DNA is TGCGCCAGCAGCCAAGGGACTAGCACTTTCAATGAGCAGTTCTTC.

V is TRBV2 and J is TRBJ1-5, with TRBD1 matching 7 bases. V was clipped by 4 bases and J by 7 bases; unmatched bases: 4. This CDR3 spans 13 amino acids. Germline CDR1 is SNHLY and CDR2 is FYNNEI. The chain's CDR3 is CASSGQGGQPQHF. The CDR3 nucleotides read TGTGCCAGCAGTGGACAGGGAGGACAGCCCCAGCATTTT.

This clone was seen just once. The chain combines TRBV2 with TRBJ2-2, with TRBD1 identical over 9 bases. The germline gives CDR1 SNHLY, CDR2 FYNNEI. This CDR3 is 14 amino acids long. The trim removed 5 bases at V and 5 bases at J, leaving 3 bases unmatched. For the CDR3, the DNA is TGTGCCAGCAGTTACGACAGGGGGACCGGGGAGCTGTTTTTT. It specifies CASSYDRGTGELFF.

The chain uses TRBV20-1 and TRBJ1-1, with D possibly TRBD1 on 5 matching bases. V lost 3 bases and J 4 bases, leaving 6 bases between the germline ends. The CDR3 is 11 amino acids. Germline V lookup: CDR1 DFQATT, CDR2 SNEGSKA (reference sequence). CDR3 sequence: CSARGPTEAFF. The CDR3 DNA follows: TGCAGTGCTAGGGGACCCACTGAAGCTTTCTTT.

The rearrangement joins TRBV5-1 to TRBJ1-1; no clear D gene. The germline V gene has CDR1 SGHRS and CDR2 YFSETQ. V lost 0 bases and J 5 bases, leaving 8 bases between the germline ends. The CDR3 runs 13 residues. The CDR3 loop is CASSLGSWTEAFF. The CDR3 coding sequence is TGCGCCAGCAGCTTGGGGAGTTGGACTGAAGCTTTCTTT.

The chain recombines TRBV2 with TRBJ1-5, with D unresolved. Between the trimmed V and J ends, which lost 5 bases and 1 base, there was a span of 6 bases. Per germline, CDR1 SNHLY and CDR2 FYNNEI. This CDR3 comprises 13 residues. CDR3 sequence reads: CASSLDSNQPQHF. DNA of the CDR3: TGTGCCAGCAGTTTGGACAGCAATCAGCCCCAGCATTTT.

V and J are TRBV19 and TRBJ2-2; no clear D gene. The CDR3 is made up of 16 amino acids. Germline CDR1 is LNHDA and CDR2 is SQIVND (reference sequence). Trimming cost V 3 bases and J 6 bases, with 17 bases left between them. In nucleotides, the CDR3 is TGTGCCAGTAGTATGGGATACAGCGCTGGGGCCGGGGAGCTGTTTTTT. Translation: CASSMGYSAGAGELFF.

J is TRBJ2-3 and V is TRBV6-1, with 9 bases fitting TRBD1. Per germline, CDR1 MNHNS and CDR2 SASEGT. Losses at the gene ends were 6 bases for V and 1 base for J; bases not matched to a gene: 5. This CDR3 region has 15 residues. DNA of the CDR3: TGTGCCAGCAGCGACCGGGACAGGGGCACAGATACGCAGTATTTT. It yields the protein CASSDRDRGTDTQYF.

The rearrangement links TRBV5-4 to TRBJ2-5; 9 nucleotides align to TRBD1. The length of the CDR3 is 13 residues. Germline loops: CDR1 SGHNT, CDR2 YYREEE (reference sequence). V lost 4 bases and J lost 4; bases outside the gene matches: 2. The CDR3 DNA sequence: TGTGCCAGCAGCAGGACAGGGGCAGAGACCCAGTACTTC. Translation gives CASSRTGAETQYF.

The rearrangement uses TRBV6-9 and TRBJ2-1; D not resolved. CDR3 size: 12 residues. Trimming stripped 5 bases from V and 6 bases from J, with 8 bases between. Germline CDR1 is MNHGY and CDR2 is SVAAGI. The CDR3 region has the DNA TGTGCCAGCAGTCCCACGGGCAATGAGCAGTTCTTC. Amino acid sequence: CASSPTGNEQFF.

This chain links TRBV7-2 with TRBJ1-2, with no clear D. Germline-derived CDR1 and CDR2 are SGHTA and FQGNSA. The CDR3 covers 15 residues. The V end was cut by 3 bases, the J end by 7 bases, with 18 bases between. CDR3 protein: CASSLSSTESLGYTF. The CDR3 region has the DNA TGTGCCAGCAGCTTGTCAAGCACAGAGTCCCTTGGCTACACCTTC.

The J gene is TRBJ1-4, the V gene TRBV5-1; D is possibly TRBD1 (6 bases). CDR3 length: 16 amino acids. Germline CDR1 reads SGHRS; CDR2 reads YFSETQ. The V end lost 0 bases, the J end lost 3 bases, and 12 bases lay between the germline ends. CDR3: CASSLGTGSSNEKLFF. The CDR3 DNA is TGCGCCAGCAGCTTGGGTACAGGGAGTTCTAATGAAAAACTGTTTTTT.

This sequence joins TRBV11-1 and TRBJ2-7, with TRBD2 as a possible D gene (6 bases). Germline V gene sequence: CDR1 SGHAT, CDR2 FQDESV (reference sequence). The ends were cut back, 8 bases at V and 0 bases at J, with 8 bases in the middle. The CDR3 is made up of 12 amino acids. The CDR3 is CASGGNSYEQYF. As DNA, the CDR3 is TGTGCCAGCGGGGGGAACTCCTACGAGCAGTACTTC. Looking up the rest from reference TRBV11-1 and TRBJ2-7 gives the full variable domain: EAEVAQSPRYKITEKSQAVAFWCDPISGHATLYWYRQILGQGPELLVQFQDESVVDDSQLPKDRFSAERLKGVDSTLKIQPAELGDSAMYLCASGGNSYEQYFGPGTRLTVT.

The V gene is TRBV2, the J gene TRBJ2-7, with D perhaps matching TRBD2 (6 bases). With 1 base removed from V and 2 bases from J, the gap between germline ends came to 9 bases. Per germline, CDR1 SNHLY and CDR2 FYNNEI. The CDR3 is made up of 14 amino acids. CDR3 coding DNA: TGTGCCAGCAGTGAAGGGGGACTTCCCTACGAGCAGTACTTC. The encoded protein is CASSEGGLPYEQYF.